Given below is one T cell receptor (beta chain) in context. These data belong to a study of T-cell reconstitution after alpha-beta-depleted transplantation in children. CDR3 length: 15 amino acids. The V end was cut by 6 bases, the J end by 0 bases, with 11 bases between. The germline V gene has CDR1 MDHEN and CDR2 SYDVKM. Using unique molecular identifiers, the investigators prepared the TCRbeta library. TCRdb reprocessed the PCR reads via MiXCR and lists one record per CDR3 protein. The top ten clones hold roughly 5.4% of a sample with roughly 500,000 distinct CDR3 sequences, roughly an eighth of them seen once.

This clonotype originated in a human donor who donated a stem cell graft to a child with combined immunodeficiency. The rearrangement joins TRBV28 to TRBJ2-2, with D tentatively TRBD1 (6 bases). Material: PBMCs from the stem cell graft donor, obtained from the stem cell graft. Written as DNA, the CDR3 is TGTGCCAGCAGGGCCGGGACAACGAACACCGGGGAGCTGTTTTTT. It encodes CASRAGTTNTGELFF.